These T cell receptor beta chains were read from a single sample in a study of T cells in Graves' hyperthyroidism and ophthalmopathy. TCRdb fed the multiplex PCR reads into MiXCR, producing one record per CDR3 protein. The sample has under 200,000 distinct CDR3 sequences; about 9.4% are singletons. Sequencing was carried out using blood. The receptors originated from a woman between 18 and 29 years old with Graves' hyperthyroidism that later progressed to Graves' ophthalmopathy. CDR3s include the opening cysteine and the closing phenylalanine or tryptophan. A D gene is named only where the DNA matches it firmly. Not every row has a clone size; where given, it reads once, few, many or a size class.

v_gene: TRBV29-1
abundance: many
d_gene: -
j_gene: TRBJ1-2
CDR3nt: TGCAGCGTTGTGGAGTACAACTATGGCTACACCTTC
CDR3aa: CSVVEYNYGYTF

v_gene: TRBV6-2/TRBV6-3
abundance: many
d_gene: -
j_gene: TRBJ1-6
CDR3nt: TGTGCCAGCAGTTACCTGGGGGTTCATTCACCCCTCCACTTT
CDR3aa: CASSYLGVHSPLHF

v_gene: TRBV15
abundance: many
d_gene: -
j_gene: TRBJ2-3
CDR3nt: TGTGCCACCAGCAGAGATCCCCAGGCGGATACGCAGTATTTT
CDR3aa: CATSRDPQADTQYF

v_gene: TRBV27
abundance: many
d_gene: -
j_gene: TRBJ2-7
CDR3nt: TGTGCCAGCGGCTACGAGCAGTACTTC
CDR3aa: CASGYEQYF

v_gene: TRBV20-1
abundance: many
d_gene: -
j_gene: TRBJ2-5
CDR3nt: TGCAGTGCTAGTGTTGACAGAAAGGGGACCCAGTACTTC
CDR3aa: CSASVDRKGTQYF

v_gene: TRBV20-1
abundance: many
d_gene: -
j_gene: TRBJ2-5
CDR3nt: TGCAGTGCTAGTTTGCCGGGTGAGACCCAGTACTTC
CDR3aa: CSASLPGETQYF

v_gene: TRBV20-1
abundance: many
d_gene: -
j_gene: TRBJ1-1
CDR3nt: TGCAGTGCTAGAGATTATACGGGGCACACTGAAGCTTTCTTT
CDR3aa: CSARDYTGHTEAFF

v_gene: TRBV2
abundance: many
d_gene: -
j_gene: TRBJ1-1
CDR3nt: TGTGCCAGCAGTGATTACACGCCCGTCACTGAAGCTTTCTTT
CDR3aa: CASSDYTPVTEAFF

v_gene: TRBV9
abundance: many
d_gene: -
j_gene: TRBJ2-1
CDR3nt: TGTGCCAGCAGCGCGGAGGGCCCAGGGTACAATGAGCAGTTCTTC
CDR3aa: CASSAEGPGYNEQFF

v_gene: TRBV19
abundance: -
d_gene: -
j_gene: TRBJ2-7
CDR3nt: TGTGCCAGTAGTAAACAGCAGCTAGCCTACGAGCAGTACTTC
CDR3aa: CASSKQQLAYEQYF

v_gene: TRBV3-1
abundance: few
d_gene: TRBD1
j_gene: TRBJ2-7
CDR3nt: TGTGCCAGCAGCCAGTACCTAAAACCAGGGGGCGACGAGCAGTACTTC
CDR3aa: CASSQYLKPGGDEQYF

v_gene: TRBV5-1
abundance: many
d_gene: TRBD2
j_gene: TRBJ2-5
CDR3nt: TGCGCCAGCAGCTTGGGACTAGCGGGAGAGGGGACCCAGTACTTC
CDR3aa: CASSLGLAGEGTQYF

v_gene: TRBV24-1
abundance: many
d_gene: -
j_gene: TRBJ2-2
CDR3nt: TGTGCCACCAGTGAGCCCACCGGGGAGCTGTTTTTT
CDR3aa: CATSEPTGELFF

v_gene: TRBV2
abundance: many
d_gene: TRBD1
j_gene: TRBJ1-2
CDR3nt: TGTGCCAGCAGGAGGGACAGGGGTGGCTACACCTTC
CDR3aa: CASRRDRGGYTF

v_gene: TRBV29-1
abundance: many
d_gene: -
j_gene: TRBJ1-1
CDR3nt: TGCAGCGTTGAAGACCTACAGGGTACTGAAGCTTTCTTT
CDR3aa: CSVEDLQGTEAFF

v_gene: TRBV7-3
abundance: many
d_gene: TRBD2
j_gene: TRBJ2-3
CDR3nt: TGTGCCAGCAGCTTAATGGGGGGGAAGGCCATAGATACGCAGTATTTT
CDR3aa: CASSLMGGKAIDTQYF

v_gene: TRBV20-1
abundance: many
d_gene: TRBD1
j_gene: TRBJ2-3
CDR3nt: TGCAGTGCTAGAGGGGGACAGGTCCTTACCAGCACAGATACGCAGTATTTT
CDR3aa: CSARGGQVLTSTDTQYF

v_gene: TRBV4-2
abundance: -
d_gene: -
j_gene: TRBJ2-7
CDR3nt: TGTGCCAGCAGCCCAGGTTGGGGGTCCTACGAGCAGTACTTC
CDR3aa: CASSPGWGSYEQYF

v_gene: TRBV29-1
abundance: many
d_gene: -
j_gene: TRBJ2-7
CDR3nt: TGCAGCGTGGAAGGGGGGTATCAGTCCTACGAGCAGTACTTC
CDR3aa: CSVEGGYQSYEQYF

v_gene: TRBV12-3/TRBV12-4
abundance: many
d_gene: TRBD1
j_gene: TRBJ2-2
CDR3nt: TGTGCCAGCAGTGGAAGACAGGGGTCGAACACCGGGGAGCTGTTTTTT
CDR3aa: CASSGRQGSNTGELFF

v_gene: TRBV7-2
abundance: many
d_gene: -
j_gene: TRBJ1-5
CDR3nt: TGTGCCAGCAGCTTAGCCGGGAGTCAGACCCAGCATTTT
CDR3aa: CASSLAGSQTQHF

v_gene: TRBV24-1
abundance: many
d_gene: -
j_gene: TRBJ1-1
CDR3nt: TGTGCCACCAGCGCCGGGACACTGAACACTGAAGCTTTCTTT
CDR3aa: CATSAGTLNTEAFF

v_gene: TRBV10-3
abundance: -
d_gene: TRBD1
j_gene: TRBJ2-7
CDR3nt: TGTGCCACCGACGACAGGGATTCCTCCTACGAGCAGTACTTC
CDR3aa: CATDDRDSSYEQYF

v_gene: TRBV3-1
abundance: few
d_gene: -
j_gene: TRBJ1-4
CDR3nt: TGTGCCAGCAGCCAAGACTTTTCTGTGGGGGAAAAACTGTTTTTT
CDR3aa: CASSQDFSVGEKLFF

v_gene: TRBV7-7
abundance: -
d_gene: TRBD1
j_gene: TRBJ1-6
CDR3nt: TGTGCTAGCAGCCGGGACAGCTATTCACCCCTCCACTTT
CDR3aa: CASSRDSYSPLHF

v_gene: TRBV19
abundance: few
d_gene: -
j_gene: TRBJ1-2
CDR3nt: TGTGCCAGTAGAGGTGGGCAGGGAAAAGAGATAAGCTATGGCTACACCTTC
CDR3aa: CASRGGQGKEISYGYTF

v_gene: TRBV7-9
abundance: many
d_gene: -
j_gene: TRBJ1-2
CDR3nt: TGTGCCAGCAGCTTTCCGGGAAAACATGGCTACACCTTC
CDR3aa: CASSFPGKHGYTF

v_gene: TRBV30
abundance: few
d_gene: TRBD1
j_gene: TRBJ2-2
CDR3nt: TGTGCCAGCACCGGGACAGGGGGGGCCGGGGAGCTGTTTTTT
CDR3aa: CASTGTGGAGELFF

v_gene: TRBV5-4
abundance: -
d_gene: -
j_gene: TRBJ1-3
CDR3nt: TGTGCCAGCAGCTTGGGCTGGGACGGAAACACCATATATTTT
CDR3aa: CASSLGWDGNTIYF

v_gene: TRBV30
abundance: many
d_gene: -
j_gene: TRBJ1-2
CDR3nt: TGTGCCTGGAGAGGCCCGACAGCATATGGCTACACCTTC
CDR3aa: CAWRGPTAYGYTF

v_gene: TRBV2
abundance: many
d_gene: TRBD2
j_gene: TRBJ2-3
CDR3nt: TGTGCCAGCGTGGGACTAGCGAGCACAGATACGCAGTATTTT
CDR3aa: CASVGLASTDTQYF

v_gene: TRBV18
abundance: few
d_gene: -
j_gene: TRBJ2-4
CDR3nt: TGTGCCAGCTCACCACCGACTCTGATAGCCAAAAACATTCAGTACTTC
CDR3aa: CASSPPTLIAKNIQYF

v_gene: TRBV5-1
abundance: many
d_gene: -
j_gene: TRBJ2-7
CDR3nt: TGCGCCAGCAGTGGAGGGTCAACTTCTCTCGAGCAGTACTTC
CDR3aa: CASSGGSTSLEQYF

v_gene: TRBV20-1
abundance: many
d_gene: TRBD2
j_gene: TRBJ2-7
CDR3nt: TGCAGTGCTAGACTAGCGGGAGGGCTCTACGAGCAGTACTTC
CDR3aa: CSARLAGGLYEQYF

v_gene: TRBV3-1
abundance: -
d_gene: -
j_gene: TRBJ1-6
CDR3nt: TGTGCCAGCGGAGACCTGAGTAGTACCTATAATTCACCCCTCCACTTT
CDR3aa: CASGDLSSTYNSPLHF

v_gene: TRBV11-2
abundance: many
d_gene: -
j_gene: TRBJ2-1
CDR3nt: TGTGCCAGCAGCCTAGAAACCGGGATCTTATTCAATGAGCAGTTCTTC
CDR3aa: CASSLETGILFNEQFF

v_gene: TRBV27
abundance: many
d_gene: -
j_gene: TRBJ2-7
CDR3nt: TGTGCCAGCAGTCCTAACCGGGGGGCGAAAGAGCAGTACTTC
CDR3aa: CASSPNRGAKEQYF

v_gene: TRBV20-1
abundance: many
d_gene: -
j_gene: TRBJ2-7
CDR3nt: TGCAGTGCTAGGGAAACCGGGAGCTACGAGCAGTACTTC
CDR3aa: CSARETGSYEQYF

v_gene: TRBV2
abundance: many
d_gene: -
j_gene: TRBJ1-2
CDR3nt: TGTGCCAGCAGTGAACGGGCAGATGGCTACACCTTC
CDR3aa: CASSERADGYTF

v_gene: TRBV5-1
abundance: -
d_gene: -
j_gene: TRBJ2-1
CDR3nt: TGCGCCAGCAGCTTGGAGGCAGTGCCAGGAGTAGAGCAGTTCTTC
CDR3aa: CASSLEAVPGVEQFF

v_gene: TRBV7-8
abundance: many
d_gene: TRBD1
j_gene: TRBJ2-7
CDR3nt: TGTGCCAGCAGCTTCGGACAGGGGTTGGGCTCCTACGAGCAGTACTTC
CDR3aa: CASSFGQGLGSYEQYF

v_gene: TRBV12-3/TRBV12-4
abundance: many
d_gene: -
j_gene: TRBJ2-2
CDR3nt: TGTGCCAGCAGTTTTTGGGAGAAGAGAACCGGGGAGCTGTTTTTT
CDR3aa: CASSFWEKRTGELFF

v_gene: TRBV6-2/TRBV6-3
abundance: many
d_gene: TRBD2
j_gene: TRBJ2-4
CDR3nt: TGTGCCAGCAGTTACCGGGGGGTCCAAAACATTCAGTACTTC
CDR3aa: CASSYRGVQNIQYF

v_gene: TRBV20-1
abundance: many
d_gene: -
j_gene: TRBJ1-5
CDR3nt: TGCAGTGCCAAAGGGACAACAAATCAGCCCCAGCATTTT
CDR3aa: CSAKGTTNQPQHF

v_gene: TRBV11-1
abundance: many
d_gene: -
j_gene: TRBJ2-2
CDR3nt: TGTGCCAGCAGCTTAGGGTTTTTTGTCGTACCGAACACCGGGGAGCTGTTTTTT
CDR3aa: CASSLGFFVVPNTGELFF

v_gene: TRBV25-1
abundance: many
d_gene: -
j_gene: TRBJ2-3
CDR3nt: TGTGCCAGCAGTGACATAGGGAGCTATCCCCCAGATACGCAGTATTTT
CDR3aa: CASSDIGSYPPDTQYF

v_gene: TRBV4-2
abundance: -
d_gene: -
j_gene: TRBJ2-5
CDR3nt: TGTGCCAGCAGCCAAGATGGTACAGGGCTACCCCAAGAGACCCAGTACTTC
CDR3aa: CASSQDGTGLPQETQYF

v_gene: TRBV28
abundance: many
d_gene: -
j_gene: TRBJ1-1
CDR3nt: TGTGCCAGCAGTTTAAGGATTGAAGCTTTCTTT
CDR3aa: CASSLRIEAFF

v_gene: TRBV4-1
abundance: many
d_gene: -
j_gene: TRBJ1-5
CDR3nt: TGCGCCAGCAGCCTCGACCGCAGGAATCAGCCCCAGCATTTT
CDR3aa: CASSLDRRNQPQHF

v_gene: TRBV20-1
abundance: few
d_gene: -
j_gene: TRBJ2-3
CDR3nt: TGCAGTTCGTCGAGGGCTGTAGAAGATACGCAGTATTTT
CDR3aa: CSSSRAVEDTQYF

v_gene: TRBV19
abundance: many
d_gene: TRBD1
j_gene: TRBJ1-4
CDR3nt: TGTGCCAGTAGTCCTAGGACAGGGTCAGGTGAAAAACTGTTTTTT
CDR3aa: CASSPRTGSGEKLFF

v_gene: TRBV27
abundance: many
d_gene: TRBD1
j_gene: TRBJ1-6
CDR3nt: TGTGCCAGAAGACAGGGCACTTCCTCTCTGTGTGGTTCACCCCTCCACTTT
CDR3aa: CARRQGTSSLCGSPLHF

v_gene: TRBV28
abundance: many
d_gene: TRBD1
j_gene: TRBJ1-4
CDR3nt: TGTGCCAGCAGTCCCCCAGGGGACAGGGGTGAAAAACTGTTTTTT
CDR3aa: CASSPPGDRGEKLFF

v_gene: TRBV12-3/TRBV12-4
abundance: many
d_gene: TRBD1
j_gene: TRBJ1-1
CDR3nt: TGTGCCAGCAGTCCTCACAGGGGGATTTTCACTGAAGCTTTCTTT
CDR3aa: CASSPHRGIFTEAFF

v_gene: TRBV2
abundance: -
d_gene: TRBD1
j_gene: TRBJ1-2
CDR3nt: TGTGCCAGCAGTTCAGGGGGCTTTCGGGATGGCTACACCTTC
CDR3aa: CASSSGGFRDGYTF

v_gene: TRBV30
abundance: many
d_gene: -
j_gene: TRBJ2-1
CDR3nt: TGTGCCTGGGGTAAATCCTACAATGAGCAGTTCTTC
CDR3aa: CAWGKSYNEQFF

v_gene: TRBV6-5
abundance: many
d_gene: -
j_gene: TRBJ2-5
CDR3nt: TGTGCCAGCAGTTACGCGGGACAGTCGAGGGAGACCCAGTACTTC
CDR3aa: CASSYAGQSRETQYF

v_gene: TRBV30
abundance: few
d_gene: TRBD1
j_gene: TRBJ1-3
CDR3nt: TGTGCCTGGAGTCTAAGTTTGGCAGGGGGCGCGGGAAACACCATATATTTT
CDR3aa: CAWSLSLAGGAGNTIYF

v_gene: TRBV28
abundance: -
d_gene: TRBD1
j_gene: TRBJ1-6
CDR3nt: TGTGCCAGCTTACCCGGGACAGTTAATTCACCCCTCCACTTT
CDR3aa: CASLPGTVNSPLHF